This T cell receptor (beta chain) appears in the sequencing data of a study of shared clonotypes between healthy human individuals. Measured with immunoSEQ multiplex PCR; TCRdb has only the in-frame clones, and not every one. This table has roughly 2 million clones, 85% to 95% appearing once. Trimming at V came to 4 bases and at J to 0 bases, leaving 6 bases not matched to a gene. Germline CDR1 SQVTM, CDR2 ANQGSEA. The CDR3 runs 16 residues. This sequence was found in a young man in good health. The J gene is TRBJ2-5, the V gene TRBV29-1; 12 nucleotides align to TRBD2. Sample: naive CD4+ T cells sorted from blood. The subset denotes: CD45RA+ positively selected. CDR3 protein: CSVALAGGPYQETQYF. CDR3 sequence (DNA): TGCAGCGTTGCTCTAGCGGGAGGGCCTTACCAAGAGACCCAGTACTTC.